Listed below are T cell receptor beta chains from one sample, sequenced in a study of CD8+CD57+ T cells in acquired aplastic anemia. TCRdb ran MiXCR on the reads and lists one entry per CDR3 protein. The sample has 250,000 to 300,000 distinct CDR3 sequences, 45% to 65% seen once. The sequenced material came from sorted CD4+, CD8+, or CD8+CD57+ T cells (not recorded which) from PBMCs. Every receptor here comes from a human donor with aplastic anemia. The CDR3 runs from the conserved cysteine through the conserved F or W. D genes are given only for firm matches. Some rows have no size entry. The others give once, few or many, or a class for an expanded clone.

V: TRBV2; J: TRBJ1-1; D: .; size: .; CDR3: CASSEEGGRAEAFF; DNA: TGTGCCAGCAGTGAAGAAGGGGGGCGAGCTGAAGCTTTCTTT
V: TRBV10-2; J: TRBJ1-2; D: .; size: few; CDR3: CANSDGGNYGYTF; DNA: TGCGCCAACAGTGATGGGGGTAACTATGGCTACACCTTC
V: TRBV7-2; J: TRBJ1-3; D: .; size: once; CDR3: CASSNRVSGNTIYF; DNA: TGTGCCAGCAGCAACAGGGTCTCTGGAAACACCATATATTTT
V: TRBV5-6; J: TRBJ2-7; D: TRBD1; size: .; CDR3: CASSLSRDRGWQYF; DNA: TGTGCCAGCAGCTTGTCCCGGGACAGGGGTTGGCAGTACTTC
V: TRBV6-4; J: TRBJ1-6; D: .; size: few; CDR3: CASSYYRDDSPLHF; DNA: TGTGCCAGCAGTTATTACAGGGATGATTCACCCCTCCACTTT
V: TRBV6-5; J: TRBJ1-6; D: .; size: .; CDR3: CASGQGLNSPLHF; DNA: TGTGCCAGCGGCCAGGGGCTAAATTCACCCCTCCACTTT
V: TRBV7-9; J: TRBJ2-2; D: .; size: once; CDR3: CASRRAGQNTGELFF; DNA: TGTGCCAGCAGACGGGCGGGGCAGAACACCGGGGAGCTGTTTTTT
V: TRBV10-3; J: TRBJ2-3; D: TRBD1; size: .; CDR3: CAISESGTATDTQYF; DNA: TGTGCCATCAGTGAATCGGGGACAGCCACAGATACGCAGTATTTT
V: TRBV7-9; J: TRBJ2-2; D: .; size: .; CDR3: CASSSGIGELFF; DNA: TGTGCCAGCAGCTCTGGTATCGGGGAGCTGTTTTTT
V: TRBV11-2; J: TRBJ2-5; D: .; size: .; CDR3: CASSLAGIQGTQYF; DNA: TGTGCCAGCAGCTTAGCAGGGATACAAGGGACCCAGTACTTC
V: TRBV4-1; J: TRBJ1-1; D: .; size: .; CDR3: CASSQTPGDTEAFF; DNA: TGCGCCAGCAGCCAGACACCAGGGGACACTGAAGCTTTCTTT
V: TRBV19; J: TRBJ1-5; D: .; size: .; CDR3: CANSPPGGGGQPQHF; DNA: TGTGCCAATAGTCCCCCTGGAGGGGGGGGTCAGCCCCAGCATTTT
V: TRBV10-3; J: TRBJ1-6; D: TRBD1; size: .; CDR3: CAIRTGTGPSPLHF; DNA: TGTGCCATCAGGACCGGGACAGGGCCATCACCCCTCCACTTT
V: TRBV10-3; J: TRBJ2-2; D: .; size: .; CDR3: CAISEWGNTGELFF; DNA: TGTGCCATCAGTGAGTGGGGGAACACCGGGGAGCTGTTTTTT
V: TRBV7-4; J: TRBJ2-7; D: TRBD2; size: .; CDR3: CASSTGLAGAGYEQYF; DNA: TGTGCCAGCAGCACCGGACTAGCGGGGGCTGGCTACGAGCAGTACTTC
V: TRBV20-1; J: TRBJ2-7; D: .; size: few; CDR3: CSAGHYEQYF; DNA: TGCAGTGCTGGTCACTACGAGCAGTACTTC
V: TRBV7-2; J: TRBJ2-3; D: TRBD2; size: few; CDR3: CASSMGLAVVTDTQYF; DNA: TGTGCCAGCAGCATGGGACTAGCGGTAGTCACAGATACGCAGTATTTT
V: TRBV15; J: TRBJ1-3; D: TRBD1; size: .; CDR3: CATSTGQGAGNTIYF; DNA: TGTGCCACCAGCACAGGACAGGGGGCTGGAAACACCATATATTTT
V: TRBV20-1; J: TRBJ2-3; D: .; size: many; CDR3: CSAIRAQDTQYF; DNA: TGCAGTGCTATTAGAGCCCAAGATACGCAGTATTTT
V: TRBV5-1; J: TRBJ2-7; D: .; size: few; CDR3: CASSLGQGRGYEQYF; DNA: TGCGCCAGCAGCTTGGGTCAGGGTCGCGGTTACGAGCAGTACTTC
V: TRBV7-9; J: TRBJ2-7; D: .; size: once; CDR3: CASSLSPEGSEQYF; DNA: TGTGCCAGCAGCTTAAGTCCTGAGGGCAGTGAGCAGTACTTC
V: TRBV7-9; J: TRBJ2-7; D: .; size: .; CDR3: CASSQEGRGSYYEQYF; DNA: TGTGCCAGCAGCCAAGAAGGGCGCGGGTCTTACTACGAGCAGTACTTC
V: TRBV19; J: TRBJ1-6; D: .; size: .; CDR3: CASSIVQGGVVRRSPLHF; DNA: TGTGCCAGTAGTATCGTCCAGGGAGGTGTCGTACGGCGTTCACCCCTCCACTTT
V: TRBV5-1; J: TRBJ1-1; D: TRBD1; size: many; CDR3: CASSLGTGYRSKYTEAFF; DNA: TGCGCCAGCAGCTTGGGGACAGGGTATCGGTCTAAGTACACTGAAGCTTTCTTT
V: TRBV5-4; J: TRBJ1-2; D: .; size: .; CDR3: CASSSLQIYGYTF; DNA: TGTGCCAGTAGCTCTCTCCAAATCTATGGCTACACCTTC
V: TRBV19; J: TRBJ2-1; D: TRBD2; size: .; CDR3: CASRGLAELEGLSYNEQFF; DNA: TGTGCCAGTAGAGGACTAGCGGAGCTTGAAGGGCTGTCCTACAATGAGCAGTTCTTC
V: TRBV7-9; J: TRBJ1-4; D: .; size: few; CDR3: CASSLAAGEVEKLFF; DNA: TGTGCCAGCAGCTTAGCGGCAGGGGAAGTGGAAAAACTGTTTTTT
V: TRBV20-1; J: TRBJ1-1; D: .; size: once; CDR3: CSARVDRSTNEAFF; DNA: TGCAGTGCTAGGGTGGACAGATCAACTAATGAAGCTTTCTTT
V: TRBV19; J: TRBJ1-1; D: .; size: .; CDR3: CASSPPRDGDTEAFF; DNA: TGTGCCAGTAGTCCCCCCCGGGACGGAGACACTGAAGCTTTCTTT
V: TRBV7-2; J: TRBJ2-5; D: TRBD2; size: .; CDR3: CASSLFRLAVEEAQYF; DNA: TGTGCCAGCAGCTTATTCCGACTAGCGGTAGAAGAGGCCCAGTACTTC
V: TRBV24-1; J: TRBJ2-3; D: .; size: .; CDR3: CATSDPGQNTDTQYF; DNA: TGTGCCACCAGTGACCCTGGGCAGAACACAGATACGCAGTATTTT
V: TRBV20-1; J: TRBJ1-1; D: TRBD1; size: many; CDR3: CSARVGQGNTEAFF; DNA: TGCAGTGCTAGAGTAGGACAGGGTAACACTGAAGCTTTCTTT
V: TRBV4-2; J: TRBJ1-5; D: .; size: many; CDR3: CASSATYISPQHF; DNA: TGTGCCAGCAGCGCGACGTATATCAGCCCCCAGCATTTT
V: TRBV14; J: TRBJ1-6; D: TRBD1; size: .; CDR3: CASSLRTGENSPLHF; DNA: TGTGCCAGCAGCCTCAGGACAGGGGAGAATTCACCCCTCCACTTT
V: TRBV20-1; J: TRBJ1-5; D: .; size: .; CDR3: CSAKAGPLGSQPQHF; DNA: TGCAGTGCTAAGGCGGGACCGCTGGGAAGTCAGCCCCAGCATTTT
V: TRBV13; J: TRBJ2-3; D: TRBD2; size: many; CDR3: CASSPGGYTQYF; DNA: TGTGCCAGCAGCCCCGGGGGGTATACGCAGTATTTT
V: TRBV15; J: TRBJ1-5; D: TRBD1; size: once; CDR3: CATSRGDRDRGLSNQPQHF; DNA: TGTGCCACCAGCAGAGGCGACCGGGACAGGGGGCTAAGCAATCAGCCCCAGCATTTT